This passage covers 22 T cell receptor beta chains from one sample sequenced in a study of blood T cell repertoires in COVID-19. Assay: immunoSEQ multiplex PCR; the TCRdb copy retains only in-frame clones and omits some. The sample has around 130,000 clones; 75% to 85% are singletons. The sequenced sample was peripheral blood. These receptor sequences come from a man older than 75 with acute or convalescent COVID-19.

This clone was detected only once. This rearrangement joins TRBV7-9 to TRBJ1-4; 7 bases fit TRBD1. V lost 4 bases and J lost 4; bases outside the gene matches: 6. The length of the CDR3 is 15 residues. The V gene's germline CDR1 is SEHNR and CDR2 FQNEAQ (reference sequence). This CDR3 is CASSSDRDLNEKLFF. The CDR3 DNA reads TGTGCCAGCAGCTCAGACAGGGACCTTAATGAAAAACTGTTTTTT.

The gene calls are TRBV30 and TRBJ1-5, with D tentatively TRBD1 (5 bases). Germline V lookup: CDR1 GTSNPN, CDR2 SVGIG (reference sequence). Trimming stripped 0 bases from V and 4 bases from J, with 10 bases between. This CDR3 is built from 14 residues. The CDR3 protein is CAWSVSRANQPQHF. The CDR3 nucleotides are TGTGCCTGGAGTGTATCCAGGGCGAATCAGCCCCAGCATTTT.

The chain joins TRBV7-5 to TRBJ1-6; the D call of TRBD1 is as the table states it, not checked on the DNA. TRBV7-5 is tagged as a pseudogene. This CDR3 region has 16 residues. The CDR3 spells CARSLEPRKGVSPLHF. For the CDR3, the DNA is TGTGCCAGAAGCTTAGAACCCAGGAAAGGGGTATCACCCCTCCACTTT.

V is TRBV29-1 and J is TRBJ2-3; 7 bases are a match to TRBD1. CDR1 and CDR2 (germline): SQVTM, ANQGSEA. Germline trimming cut 7 bases from V and 3 bases from J; bases unmatched to any gene: 7. There are 13 residues in the CDR3. In DNA form, the CDR3 reads TGCAGCGCCCTACAGGGGATGACAGATACGCAGTATTTT. It is translated as CSALQGMTDTQYF.

This sequence joins TRBV5-8 and TRBJ2-1; 9 nucleotides align to TRBD1. Germline V gives CDR1 SGHTS, CDR2 YDEGEE. V shed 3 bases and J 4 bases; nucleotides not matched to a gene: 5. This CDR3 region has 15 residues. In DNA form, the CDR3 reads TGTGCCAGCAGCTCACAGGGGGCGTCTTACAATGAGCAGTTCTTC. Translation: CASSSQGASYNEQFF.

The chain combines TRBV6-7 with TRBJ2-4, with 8 bases that match TRBD1. TRBV6-7 is identified as an open reading frame with a role that is uncertain. The CDR3 is made up of 17 amino acids. V dropped 6 bases and J dropped 0; count of bases not matched to a gene: 10. CDR3 amino acids: CASRQGASGIAKNIQYF. The CDR3, as DNA: TGTGCCAGCAGGCAGGGGGCCAGTGGGATAGCCAAAAACATTCAGTACTTC.

J is TRBJ2-7 and V is TRBV29-1; 9 bases agree with TRBD2. The V gene's germline CDR1 is SQVTM and CDR2 ANQGSEA. This CDR3 has 13 amino acids. Germline trimming cut 4 bases from V and 4 bases from J; bases unmatched to any gene: 5. CDR3 bases: TGCAGCGTTGTAACTAGCGGGCCTTACGAGCAGTACTTC. This encodes CSVVTSGPYEQYF.

The V and J genes are TRBV28 and TRBJ2-7; possibly TRBD2 for D (6 bases). The CDR3 length is 18 residues. Germline V gene sequence: CDR1 MDHEN, CDR2 SYDVKM. V was pared by 2 bases and J by 0 bases, with 20 bases between. The CDR3 nucleotides are TGTGCCAGCAGTTTAATTTCTCGGCGGGGTTCGAGCTCCTACGAGCAGTACTTC. It specifies CASSLISRRGSSSYEQYF.

The chain recombines TRBV7-3 with TRBJ2-5; 8 nucleotides line up with TRBD1. V dropped 3 bases and J dropped 5; count of bases not matched to a gene: 5. CDR1 is SGHTA and CDR2 is FQGTGA in the germline V gene. This CDR3 has 14 amino acids. CDR3 sequence (DNA): TGTGCCAGCAGCTTTCAGGGGGCCCGTGAGACCCAGTACTTC. This gives the protein CASSFQGARETQYF.

This clone was seen a few times. V usage is TRBV4-1 and J usage is TRBJ2-5, with 7 positions matching TRBD1. Germline V gene data show CDR1 as MGHRA and CDR2 as YSYEKL. The CDR3 covers 15 residues. Trimming removed 2 bases from V and 3 bases from J; junction bases left unmatched: 6. CDR3 DNA: TGCGCCAGCAGCCAACCTCTTGGGACAGAAGAGACCCAGTACTTC. Amino acid sequence: CASSQPLGTEETQYF.

The chain links TRBV2 to TRBJ1-2; D call uncertain. V was clipped by 5 bases and J by 4 bases, with 11 bases between them. The length of the CDR3 is 13 residues. CDR1 SNHLY and CDR2 FYNNEI come from the germline V gene. CDR3 residues: CASSPTVAYGYTF. The CDR3 bases are TGTGCCAGCAGTCCCACAGTGGCCTATGGCTACACCTTC.

The rearrangement joins TRBV20-1 to TRBJ2-5, with D tentatively TRBD1 (5 bases). The germline gives CDR1 DFQATT, CDR2 SNEGSKA (reference sequence). V lost 4 bases to trimming and J lost 1 base, with 7 bases between them. The CDR3 runs to 12 residues. CDR3 protein: CSAIDSQETQYF. The CDR3 DNA sequence: TGCAGTGCTATTGACAGCCAAGAGACCCAGTACTTC.

V is TRBV30 and J is TRBJ2-1, with no clear D. Germline V CDR1 and CDR2: GTSNPN, SVGIG (reference sequence). The CDR3 has 13 residues. V gave up 4 bases and J gave up 0 bases, with 7 bases separating them. The CDR3 DNA follows: TGTGCCTGGAAAGCGAGCTCCTACAATGAGCAGTTCTTC. Translating it yields CAWKASSYNEQFF. Looking up the rest from reference TRBV30 and TRBJ2-1 gives the full variable domain: SQTIHQWPATLVQPVGSPLSLECTVEGTSNPNLYWYRQAAGRGLQLLFYSVGIGQISSEVPQNLSASRPQDRQFILSSKKLLLSDSGFYLCAWKASSYNEQFFGPGTRLTVL.

This chain links TRBV18 with TRBJ1-1; no firm D call. Germline V gene sequence: CDR1 KGHSH, CDR2 LQKENI. CDR3 length: 13 residues. Trimming stripped 3 bases from V and 8 bases from J, with 13 bases between. The CDR3 spells CASSPQREGEAFF. The DNA of the CDR3 is TGTGCCAGCTCACCCCAGCGTGAGGGCGAAGCTTTCTTT.

This clone was detected only once. V is TRBV10-2 and J is TRBJ1-1, with D maybe TRBD1 (6 bases). The V end was cut by 0 bases, the J end by 1 base, with 12 bases between. This CDR3 is built from 16 residues. CDR1 WSHSY and CDR2 SAAADI come from the germline V gene. Written as DNA, the CDR3 is TGCGCCAGCAGTGAGTCGTTAGGGGGGGAGAACACTGAAGCTTTCTTT. Its protein product is CASSESLGGENTEAFF.

This chain links TRBV7-3 with TRBJ2-1; the match to TRBD1 covers 10 bases. Germline assignment: CDR1 SGHTA and CDR2 FQGTGA. This CDR3 has 15 residues. J gave up 8 bases and V 5 bases, and 9 bases lay outside the gene matches. CDR3 sequence (DNA): TGTGCCAGCAGCCCCAGACAGGGGGCGGTCTATGAGCAGTTCTTC. The encoded protein is CASSPRQGAVYEQFF.

This clone was observed a few times. The chain has TRBV5-4 and TRBJ2-5, with 7 bases aligning to TRBD2. Germline V gene sequence: CDR1 SGHNT, CDR2 YYREEE (reference sequence). This CDR3 comprises 14 residues. V dropped 8 bases and J dropped 1; count of bases not matched to a gene: 8. The CDR3, as DNA: TGTGCCAGTTCTCCGGGGGGTTCCCAAGAGACCCAGTACTTC. Translation: CASSPGGSQETQYF.

The V and J genes are TRBV24-1 and TRBJ2-3; TRBD2 matches 16 bases. Germline CDR1 reads KGHDR; CDR2 reads SFDVKD. The CDR3 loop spans 18 amino acids. V trimming: 3 bases; J trimming: 3 bases; junction bases outside the gene matches: 5. The CDR3 sequence is CATSDAGLAGGPTDTQYF. The CDR3 nucleotides are TGTGCCACCAGTGATGCGGGACTAGCGGGGGGGCCAACAGATACGCAGTATTTT.

The CDR3 bases are TGTGCCAGCAGTTTGGGACAGGGGACCTACAATGAGCAGTTCTTC. Translating it yields CASSLGQGTYNEQFF. This chain links TRBV27 with TRBJ2-1; 10 positions match TRBD1. V gave up 3 bases and J gave up 2 bases; unmatched junction bases: 1. The CDR3 contains 15 residues. Germline V lookup: CDR1 MNHEY, CDR2 SMNVEV (reference sequence).

The V call is TRBV5-6, the J call TRBJ2-1, with 7 bases aligning to TRBD1. The V gene's germline CDR1 is SGHDT and CDR2 YYEEEE. The trim removed 4 bases at V and 5 bases at J, leaving 9 bases unmatched. There are 15 residues in the CDR3. In nucleotides, the CDR3 is TGTGCCAGCAGCCCGGGACAGAGAACTCACAATGAGCAGTTCTTC. As protein: CASSPGQRTHNEQFF. Together with reference TRBV5-6 and TRBJ2-1, the CDR3 gives the full variable domain: DAGVTQSPTHLIKTRGQQVTLRCSPKSGHDTVSWYQQALGQGPQFIFQYYEEEERQRGNFPDRFSGHQFPNYSSELNVNALLLGDSALYLCASSPGQRTHNEQFFGPGTRLTVL.

This chain connects TRBV19 to TRBJ1-2; tentative D call: TRBD1 (6 bases). Germline lookup yields CDR1 LNHDA and CDR2 SQIVND (reference sequence). Trimming left V 9 bases short and J 4 bases short, with 21 bases between. This CDR3 is 15 amino acids long. The CDR3 here is CASVNNRVPGYGYTF. CDR3 sequence (DNA): TGTGCCAGCGTCAATAACAGGGTGCCGGGCTATGGCTACACCTTC.

The J gene is TRBJ2-7, the V gene TRBV28; 7 bases align to TRBD1. The V and J ends lost 4 bases and 3 bases, in that order; junction bases with no gene match: 3. The CDR3 consists of 13 residues. Germline V gene data show CDR1 as MDHEN and CDR2 as SYDVKM. DNA of the CDR3: TGTGCCAGCAGTTGGGACAGAGACTACGAGCAGTACTTC. This sequence encodes CASSWDRDYEQYF.